This T cell receptor (beta chain) was documented in a study of Tregs in tolerant kidney transplant recipients. Overall study: Related graft donors supplied nonmyeloablative bone marrow transplants, and mixed chimerism was transient.

Study-wide points: Tolerant patients' donor-specific Tregs expanded beyond overall Tregs, suggesting antigen-driven growth.

CFSE-labeled recipient PBMCs were cultured roughly 6 days with irradiated graft donor PBMCs, then FACS-sorted. Generated by immunoSEQ multiplex PCR, the TCRdb table keeps only in-frame clones and is missing some. This sample has about 8,300 clones; approximately 35% occur once, and the top ten carry 5% to 6%. This clone was observed a handful of times. Antigen: not known. There are 13 residues in the CDR3. CDR1 SQVTM and CDR2 ANQGSEA come from the germline V gene. Trimming pared 4 bases from V and 5 bases from J, leaving 11 bases between. This chain links TRBV29-1 with TRBJ2-2, with a weak D call TRBD1 (6 bases). The sequence derives from a human patient who received a combined kidney and bone marrow transplant. This specimen consisted of CD8+ T cells from blood cultured with allogeneic cells, obtained before the transplant. The CDR3: CSVGAGDTGELFF. Written as DNA, the CDR3 is TGCAGCGTTGGCGCAGGGGATACCGGGGAGCTGTTTTTT.